The 15 T cell receptor beta chains below were found in one sample sequenced in a study of Graves' ophthalmopathy and Graves' hyperthyroidism. RNA transcripts were the template, and TCR beta CDR3 regions were amplified from them. First-round RT-PCR used HTBI primers; second-round multiplex PCR followed. TCRdb re-called the multiplex PCR reads with MiXCR, one entry per CDR3 protein. This table holds about 200,000 distinct CDR3 sequences, roughly 27% found once. The sequenced material came from peripheral blood. The receptor source for this set is a man aged 45 to 65 with Graves' ophthalmopathy.

The chain recombines TRBV6-5 with TRBJ1-1; D unclear. V was trimmed by 2 bases and J by 2 bases, leaving 6 bases between them. This CDR3 contains 13 residues. Germline V gene data show CDR1 as MNHEY and CDR2 as SVGAGI. The CDR3 is CASSYLLNTEAFF. Written as DNA, the CDR3 is TGTGCCAGCAGTTACCTCCTTAACACTGAAGCTTTCTTT.

This clonotype showed up many times. CDR3 loop: CSASTPSGGHYEQYF. The CDR3 DNA reads as TGCAGTGCTAGTACCCCTAGCGGGGGCCACTACGAGCAGTACTTC. The V call is TRBV20-1, the J call TRBJ2-7, with 10 bases identical to TRBD2. The CDR3 has 15 amino acids. J was trimmed by 3 bases and V by 3 bases; bases with no gene match: 8. The germline V gene encodes CDR1 DFQATT and CDR2 SNEGSKA (reference sequence).

This sequence joins TRBV6-1 and TRBJ1-1; unclear D gene. Deletions cut 8 bases from V and 7 bases from J, with 17 bases between. CDR3 size: 13 residues. Germline loops: CDR1 MNHNS, CDR2 SASEGT. CDR3 region: CASHGSNTREAFF. The CDR3 nucleotides read TGTGCCAGCCACGGATCAAACACACGTGAAGCTTTCTTT.

There are many counts of this clonotype. This chain joins TRBV12-3 or TRBV12-4 and TRBJ2-5, with TRBD1 matching over 8 bases. J lost 4 bases, V lost 7 bases, and 5 bases had no gene match. The length of the CDR3 is 13 residues. The CDR3, as DNA: TGTGCCAGCACTCGACAGGGGAGAGAGACCCAGTACTTC. It specifies CASTRQGRETQYF.

Ten or more counts support this clonotype. The CDR3 nucleotides read TGTGCCAGCAGTAGAATCGCTAACTATGGCTACACCTTC. Encoded protein: CASSRIANYGYTF. The rearrangement joins TRBV12-3 or TRBV12-4 to TRBJ1-2, with D uncertain. The germline V and J ends were trimmed by 5 bases and 0 bases, with 7 bases remaining between them. The CDR3 spans 13 residues.

This chain uses TRBV12-3 or TRBV12-4 with TRBJ1-1; possibly TRBD1 for D (5 bases). CDR3 length: 13 residues. Trimming took 3 bases from V and 8 from J, leaving 13 bases between them. The CDR3 DNA reads TGTGCCAGCAGTTTCGGTGTTCGGGGCGAAGCTTTCTTT. Translation: CASSFGVRGEAFF.

This clonotype was seen at least ten times. The V and J genes are TRBV12-3 or TRBV12-4 and TRBJ2-1; TRBD2 agrees at 10 bases. The CDR3 has 16 amino acids. V gave up 3 bases and J gave up 5 bases; unmatched junction bases: 7. The CDR3 region is CASSFPTSGLDNEQFF. The CDR3 DNA follows: TGTGCCAGCAGTTTCCCGACTAGCGGGCTCGACAATGAGCAGTTCTTC.

This clonotype was observed many times. The J gene is TRBJ2-2, the V gene TRBV9; D is unclear. V was trimmed by 1 base and J by 0 bases, leaving 7 bases between them. The CDR3 covers 15 residues. CDR1 SGDLS and CDR2 YYNGEE come from the germline V gene. As DNA, the CDR3 is TGTGCCAGCAGCGTAATCGGCGCGAACACCGGGGAGCTGTTTTTT. Amino acids: CASSVIGANTGELFF. Drawing the rest from reference TRBV9 and TRBJ2-2, the complete variable domain is DSGVTQTPKHLITATGQRVTLRCSPRSGDLSVYWYQQSLDQGLQFLIQYYNGEERAKGNILERFSAQQFPDLHSELNLSSLELGDSALYFCASSVIGANTGELFFGEGSRLTVL.

This rearrangement joins TRBV12-3 or TRBV12-4 to TRBJ1-1; D gene ambiguous. The CDR3 is made up of 13 amino acids. Trimming took 6 bases from V and 1 from J, leaving 9 bases between them. CDR3 sequence: CASSPGRNTEAFF. The CDR3 DNA follows: TGTGCCAGCAGCCCAGGAAGGAACACTGAAGCTTTCTTT.

At least ten counts were recorded for this clonotype. The chain recombines TRBV28 with TRBJ2-2; no firm D call. Between the trimmed V and J ends, which lost 3 bases and 7 bases, there was a span of 9 bases. The germline V gene encodes CDR1 MDHEN and CDR2 SYDVKM. The CDR3 consists of 13 residues. DNA of the CDR3: TGTGCCAGCAGTTTTAGGGTTGGCGGGGAGCTGTTTTTT. Translation gives CASSFRVGGELFF.

This clonotype was recorded at least ten times. The chain employs TRBV12-5 and TRBJ1-1; tentative D call: TRBD1 (6 bases). The ends were cut back, 11 bases at V and 4 bases at J, with 26 bases in the middle. Germline loops: CDR1 LGHNT, CDR2 FRNRAP. The CDR3 sequence is 16 residues long. The CDR3 DNA is TGTGCTGGGGGTTCGACAGGCGCCCCGGGGGGCACTGAAGCTTTCTTT. Amino acids: CAGGSTGAPGGTEAFF.

This clonotype occurred once. V gene TRBV10-3 combines with J gene TRBJ2-7; 7 bases are shared with TRBD1. Germline loops: CDR1 ENHRY, CDR2 SYGVKD. Unmatched junction bases numbered 6, after V lost 4 bases and J lost 3 bases. There are 14 residues in the CDR3. The CDR3 DNA sequence: TGTGCCATCAGTGGATACCAGGGGGACTACGAGCAGTACTTC. Translation gives CAISGYQGDYEQYF.

This clonotype occurred many times. In DNA, the CDR3 is TGTGCCAGCAGCTTACGGAAGGGAGAGACCCAGTACTTC. It specifies CASSLRKGETQYF. The chain couples TRBV11-1 to TRBJ2-5, with no clear D. There are 13 residues in the CDR3. Trimming cost V 2 bases and J 4 bases, with 8 bases left between them. Germline V CDR1 and CDR2: SGHAT, FQDESV (reference sequence).

This clonotype has ten or more counts. CDR3 DNA sequence: TGCAGTGCTAGAGATAAGGGACAGGGTCGACAGCCCCAGCATTTT. This codes for CSARDKGQGRQPQHF. The chain combines TRBV20-1 with TRBJ1-5; 9 bases are shared with TRBD1. The germline CDR1 and CDR2 sequences are DFQATT and SNEGSKA (reference sequence). V was clipped by 0 bases and J by 7 bases; unmatched bases: 7. The CDR3 totals 15 residues.

This clonotype was counted at least ten times. The chain employs TRBV12-3 or TRBV12-4 and TRBJ1-5; D is perhaps TRBD1 (5 bases). With 5 bases removed from V and 6 bases from J, the gap between germline ends came to 11 bases. This CDR3 region has 13 residues. The CDR3, as DNA: TGTGCCAGCAGTCCTCTGGGGCCTCAGCCCCAGCATTTT. It encodes CASSPLGPQPQHF.